The next 5 T cell receptor beta chains were all read from a single sample in a study of cytomegalovirus exposure and HLA in healthy donors. The PCR made use of 60 Vbeta and 13 Jbeta primers. Some clones are missing from TCRdb's copy, which holds only in-frame ones; the method was immunoSEQ multiplex PCR. The sample shows 90,000 to 100,000 clones, around 73% of them seen only once. Sequencing input: PBMCs. The receptors here all came from a female donor in good health and CMV-seronegative.

The chain combines TRBV6-4 with TRBJ2-1, with TRBD2 matching over 13 bases. The CDR3 is made up of 15 amino acids. The ends lost 3 bases at V and 6 bases at J; junction bases unmatched: 2. CDR1 is MRHNA and CDR2 is SNTAGT in the germline V gene. This CDR3 is CASSETSGGPNEQFF. DNA for the CDR3: TGTGCCAGCAGTGAGACTAGCGGGGGGCCCAATGAGCAGTTCTTC.

CDR3 residues: CASSLTATYEQYF. CDR3 coding DNA: TGTGCCAGCAGTTTGACAGCCACCTACGAGCAGTACTTC. This sequence joins TRBV27 and TRBJ2-7; maybe TRBD1 (5 bases). V lost 3 bases and J lost 2, with 8 bases in between. This CDR3 is built from 13 residues. Germline-derived CDR1 and CDR2 are MNHEY and SMNVEV (reference sequence).

This clone was seen only once. This chain uses TRBV5-4 with TRBJ1-5; 10 bases agree with TRBD1. The trim removed 4 bases at V and 4 bases at J, leaving 5 bases unmatched. The CDR3 loop spans 15 amino acids. Per germline, CDR1 SGHNT and CDR2 YYREEE (reference sequence). Here the CDR3 reads CASSIWTGGNQPQHF. CDR3 DNA sequence: TGTGCCAGCAGCATCTGGACAGGGGGTAATCAGCCCCAGCATTTT.

This clone has just a few counts. The genes are TRBV5-4 and TRBJ1-2; D is possibly TRBD1 (5 bases). Germline values: CDR1 SGHNT, CDR2 YYREEE (reference sequence). Between the trimmed V and J ends, which lost 2 bases and 6 bases, there was a span of 17 bases. The CDR3 totals 15 residues. CDR3 sequence: CASSFLGGVGNGYTF. CDR3 nucleotide sequence: TGTGCCAGCAGCTTTCTCGGAGGGGTTGGAAATGGCTACACCTTC.

The chain is built from TRBV30 and TRBJ2-1; 14 nucleotides agree with TRBD2. The CDR3 spans 15 residues. Per germline, CDR1 GTSNPN and CDR2 SVGIG (reference sequence). The V and J ends lost 0 bases and 10 bases, in that order; junction bases with no gene match: 5. CDR3 DNA sequence: TGTGCCTGGAGTGTAGGGACTAGCGGGAGAGGGGAGCAGTTCTTC. As protein: CAWSVGTSGRGEQFF.